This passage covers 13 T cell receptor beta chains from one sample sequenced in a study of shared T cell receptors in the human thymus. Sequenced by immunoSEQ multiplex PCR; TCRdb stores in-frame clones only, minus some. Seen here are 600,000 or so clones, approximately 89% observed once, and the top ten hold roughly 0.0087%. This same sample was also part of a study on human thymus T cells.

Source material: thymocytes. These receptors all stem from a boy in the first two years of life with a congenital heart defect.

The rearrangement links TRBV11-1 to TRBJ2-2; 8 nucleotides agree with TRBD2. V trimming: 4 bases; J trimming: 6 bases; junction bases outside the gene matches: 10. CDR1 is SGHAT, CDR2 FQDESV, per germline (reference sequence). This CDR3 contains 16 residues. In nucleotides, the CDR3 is TGTGCCAGCAGCTACCTCCGGGGGGGGATGCCCGGGGAGCTGTTTTTT. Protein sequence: CASSYLRGGMPGELFF.

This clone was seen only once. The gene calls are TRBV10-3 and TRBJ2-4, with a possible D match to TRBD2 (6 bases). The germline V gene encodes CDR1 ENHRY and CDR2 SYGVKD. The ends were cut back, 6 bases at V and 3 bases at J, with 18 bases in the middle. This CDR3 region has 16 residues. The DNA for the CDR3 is TGTGCCATCAGCGGGGGTGAGGGCGTGCACAAAAACATTCAGTACTTC. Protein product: CAISGGEGVHKNIQYF.

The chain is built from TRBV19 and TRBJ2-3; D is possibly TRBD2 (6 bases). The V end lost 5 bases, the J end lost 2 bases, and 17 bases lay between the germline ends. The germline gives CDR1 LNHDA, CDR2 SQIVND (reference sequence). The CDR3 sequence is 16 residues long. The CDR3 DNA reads TGTGCCAGTAGTGGGGCGCGGGATGCCTTCACAGATACGCAGTATTTT. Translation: CASSGARDAFTDTQYF.

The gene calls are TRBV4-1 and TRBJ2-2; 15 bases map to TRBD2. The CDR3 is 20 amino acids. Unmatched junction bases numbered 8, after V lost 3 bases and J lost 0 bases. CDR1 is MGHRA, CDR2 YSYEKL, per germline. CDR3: CASSHTGLAGGFSNTGELFF. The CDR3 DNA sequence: TGCGCCAGCAGCCACACGGGACTAGCGGGGGGATTTTCGAACACCGGGGAGCTGTTTTTT.

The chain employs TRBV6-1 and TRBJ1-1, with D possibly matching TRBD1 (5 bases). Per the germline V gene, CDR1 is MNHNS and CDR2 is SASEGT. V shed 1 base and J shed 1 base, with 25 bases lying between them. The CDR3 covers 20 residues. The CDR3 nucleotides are TGTGCCAGCAGTGAAGAAGACCCCCTCTCCCAGGACATTGAGAACACTGAAGCTTTCTTT. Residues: CASSEEDPLSQDIENTEAFF.

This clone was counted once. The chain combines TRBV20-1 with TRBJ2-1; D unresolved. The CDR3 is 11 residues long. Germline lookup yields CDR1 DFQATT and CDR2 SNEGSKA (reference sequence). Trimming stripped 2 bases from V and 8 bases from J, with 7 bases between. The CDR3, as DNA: TGCAGTGCTAGACTAAACGATGAGCAGTTCTTC. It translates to CSARLNDEQFF.

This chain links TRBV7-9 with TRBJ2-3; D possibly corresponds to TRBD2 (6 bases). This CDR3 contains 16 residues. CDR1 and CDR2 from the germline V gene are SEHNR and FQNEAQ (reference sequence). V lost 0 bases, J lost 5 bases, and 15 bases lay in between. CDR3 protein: CASSLAGGRSGDTQYF. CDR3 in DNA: TGTGCCAGCAGCTTAGCCGGTGGGAGGAGCGGAGATACGCAGTATTTT.

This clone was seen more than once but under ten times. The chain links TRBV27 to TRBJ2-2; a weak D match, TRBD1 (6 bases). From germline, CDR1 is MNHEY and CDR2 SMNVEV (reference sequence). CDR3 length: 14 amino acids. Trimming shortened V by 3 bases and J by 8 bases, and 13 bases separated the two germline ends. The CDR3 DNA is TGTGCCAGCAGTTTGGGGGCACATTTTGGGGAGCTGTTTTTT. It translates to CASSLGAHFGELFF.

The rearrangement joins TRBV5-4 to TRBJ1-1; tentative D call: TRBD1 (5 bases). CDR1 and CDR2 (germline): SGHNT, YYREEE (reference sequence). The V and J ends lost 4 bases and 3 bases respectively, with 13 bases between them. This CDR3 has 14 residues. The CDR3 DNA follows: TGTGCCAGCAGCATGAATCAGGGTGACACTGAAGCTTTCTTT. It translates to CASSMNQGDTEAFF.

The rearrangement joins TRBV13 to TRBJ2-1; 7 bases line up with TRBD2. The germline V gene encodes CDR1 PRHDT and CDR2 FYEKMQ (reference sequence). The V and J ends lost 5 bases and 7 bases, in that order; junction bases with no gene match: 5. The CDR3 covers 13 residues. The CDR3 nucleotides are TGTGCCAGCAGCCTCGGCGGGGGAAATGAGCAGTTCTTC. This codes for CASSLGGGNEQFF.

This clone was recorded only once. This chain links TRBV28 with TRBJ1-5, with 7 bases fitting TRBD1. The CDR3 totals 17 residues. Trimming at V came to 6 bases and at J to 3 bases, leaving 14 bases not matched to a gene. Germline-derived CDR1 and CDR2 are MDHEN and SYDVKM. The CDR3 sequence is CASRHTKGDRDNQPQHF. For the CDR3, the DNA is TGTGCCAGCAGACACACAAAGGGGGACAGAGACAATCAGCCCCAGCATTTT.

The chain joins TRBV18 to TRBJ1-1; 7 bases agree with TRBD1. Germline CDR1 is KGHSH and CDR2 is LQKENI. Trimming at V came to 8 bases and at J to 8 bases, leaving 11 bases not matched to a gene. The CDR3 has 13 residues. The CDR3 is CASPPDRSKEAFF. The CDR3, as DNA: TGTGCCAGCCCCCCGGACAGGTCGAAAGAAGCTTTCTTT.

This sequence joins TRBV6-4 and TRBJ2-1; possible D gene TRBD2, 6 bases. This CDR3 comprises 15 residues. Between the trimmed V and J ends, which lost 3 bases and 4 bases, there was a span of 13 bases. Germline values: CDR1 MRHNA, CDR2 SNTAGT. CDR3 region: CASSDGPAGYNEQFF. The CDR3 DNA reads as TGTGCCAGCAGTGATGGTCCAGCGGGTTACAATGAGCAGTTCTTC.